Detailed here is one TCR beta chain. The data were taken from a study of CD8 T cells in Susac syndrome. The authors reverse transcribed 0.5 to 1 ug RNA with random hexamers. TCRdb reprocessed the immunoSEQ multiplex PCR reads via MiXCR and lists one record per CDR3 protein. This sample has tens of thousands of distinct CDR3 sequences; around 94% occur once, and the top ten carry about 0.3%. The source of this sequence is a human donor with Susac syndrome. The sequencing input was CD4+ T cells from PBMCs.

CDR3 DNA sequence: TGTGCCAGCAGGCCTTCGAGGGGGAGCAATCAGCCCCAGCATTTT. The encoded protein is CASRPSRGSNQPQHF. This chain joins TRBV12-3 or TRBV12-4 and TRBJ1-5, with D perhaps TRBD1 (6 bases). This CDR3 comprises 15 residues. V lost 6 bases, J lost 1 base, and 13 bases lay in between.